This is a list of T cell receptor beta chains from one sample in a study of control samples from healthy donors and cancer patients. Generated by immunoSEQ multiplex PCR, the TCRdb table keeps only in-frame clones and is missing some. The repertoire holds roughly 100,000 clones, with almost 90% as singletons. The sequencing input was blood. Source of these receptors: a young man in good health. Both conserved end residues are part of each CDR3. Each record gives: V gene, clone size, J gene, D gene, CDR3 DNA, CDR3 protein. D genes are given only for firm matches. The size entry is marked missing in some rows and otherwise reads once, few, many or a size class.

V: TRBV11-3; size: NA; J: TRBJ2-2; D: NA; DNA: TGTGCCAGCAGCTTAGTCTCTGGTTTCGGGGAGCTGTTTTTT; CDR3: CASSLVSGFGELFF
V: TRBV11-3; size: NA; J: TRBJ2-5; D: TRBD2; DNA: TGTGCCAGCAGCTTAGAAGCTAGCGGGAGTGAGACCCAGTACTTC; CDR3: CASSLEASGSETQYF
V: TRBV28; size: NA; J: TRBJ2-5; D: TRBD2; DNA: TGTGCCAGCAGTACCCGGACTAGCGGGATAGAGACCCAGTACTTC; CDR3: CASSTRTSGIETQYF
V: TRBV7-6; size: NA; J: TRBJ2-1; D: NA; DNA: TGTGCCAGCGGGCCCTACAATGAGCAGTTCTTC; CDR3: CASGPYNEQFF
V: TRBV28; size: NA; J: TRBJ2-3; D: NA; DNA: TGTGCCAGCAGTTTAAGGGCAGGGGGCACAGATACGCAGTATTTT; CDR3: CASSLRAGGTDTQYF
V: TRBV11-2; size: NA; J: TRBJ1-1; D: TRBD1; DNA: TGTGCCAGCAGCCCAACGACAGGGATGGGCACTGAAGCTTTCTTT; CDR3: CASSPTTGMGTEAFF
V: TRBV5-1; size: NA; J: TRBJ1-1; D: TRBD1; DNA: TGCGCCAGCAGCCTGAACCGACAGGGTCCCACTGAAGCTTTCTTT; CDR3: CASSLNRQGPTEAFF
V: TRBV27; size: NA; J: TRBJ1-2; D: TRBD1; DNA: TGTGCCAGCAGCGCTTACGGGACAGGGGAAGACGGCTACACCTTC; CDR3: CASSAYGTGEDGYTF
V: TRBV12-3/TRBV12-4; size: NA; J: TRBJ2-2; D: NA; DNA: TGTGCCAGCAGTACAGCTTTGGGCGGGGAGCTGTTTTTT; CDR3: CASSTALGGELFF
V: TRBV18; size: NA; J: TRBJ2-7; D: TRBD1; DNA: TGTGCCAGCTCACCCGGGACAGGGGGCGAGCAGTACTTC; CDR3: CASSPGTGGEQYF
V: TRBV6-5; size: NA; J: TRBJ2-3; D: NA; DNA: TGTGCCAGCAGGGACGGCCCGGGTACGCAGTATTTT; CDR3: CASRDGPGTQYF
V: TRBV7-2; size: NA; J: TRBJ2-6; D: NA; DNA: TGTGCCAGCAGCTTAGATAACTCTGGGGCCAACGTCCTGACTTTC; CDR3: CASSLDNSGANVLTF
V: TRBV18; size: NA; J: TRBJ2-5; D: TRBD2; DNA: TGTGCCAGCTCACCCGTCAGCGGGAGCGGGTCAGAGACCCAGTACTTC; CDR3: CASSPVSGSGSETQYF
V: TRBV6-6; size: NA; J: TRBJ1-4; D: TRBD1; DNA: TGTGCCAGCAGTCGACGACAGGGGGCAACTAATGAAAAACTGTTTTTT; CDR3: CASSRRQGATNEKLFF
V: TRBV5-5; size: NA; J: TRBJ1-2; D: NA; DNA: TGTGCCAGCAGCCCGGGTGGAGGGAACTATGGCTACACCTTC; CDR3: CASSPGGGNYGYTF
V: TRBV19; size: NA; J: TRBJ2-7; D: TRBD1; DNA: TGTGCCAGTAGTATTAGGGGGCGCGTCTCCTACGAGCAGTACTTC; CDR3: CASSIRGRVSYEQYF
V: TRBV7-6; size: NA; J: TRBJ2-3; D: NA; DNA: TGTGCCAGCAGCTTAGGGAGTAGCGGCACGCAGTATTTT; CDR3: CASSLGSSGTQYF
V: TRBV4-3; size: few; J: TRBJ2-3; D: TRBD2; DNA: TGCGCCAGCAGCCAAGGACTAGCGGAGCTCACAGATACGCAGTATTTT; CDR3: CASSQGLAELTDTQYF
V: TRBV9; size: NA; J: TRBJ2-7; D: TRBD1; DNA: TGTGCCAGCAGCGTCGAAACAGGGGTGAGCTACGAGCAGTACTTC; CDR3: CASSVETGVSYEQYF
V: TRBV30; size: NA; J: TRBJ2-5; D: NA; DNA: TGTGCCTGGAGTGTAGGTATCAGGGGCCAAGAGACCCAGTACTTC; CDR3: CAWSVGIRGQETQYF
V: TRBV24-1; size: once; J: TRBJ2-2; D: TRBD1; DNA: TGTGCCACCAGTGAAACCGGGACAGCTAACGGGGAGCTGTTTTTT; CDR3: CATSETGTANGELFF
V: TRBV24-1; size: once; J: TRBJ1-2; D: NA; DNA: TGTGCCACCAGTGAGGCAGGGCATGGCTACACCTTC; CDR3: CATSEAGHGYTF
V: TRBV9; size: NA; J: TRBJ2-1; D: NA; DNA: TGTGCCAGCAGCGTAGGGCCCGGCGCGGGTCACTCCTACAATGAGCAGTTCTTC; CDR3: CASSVGPGAGHSYNEQFF
V: TRBV9; size: NA; J: TRBJ1-5; D: NA; DNA: TGTGCCAGCAGCGTCTCGCCAGATCCGTATCAGCCCCAGCATTTT; CDR3: CASSVSPDPYQPQHF
V: TRBV19; size: NA; J: TRBJ1-2; D: NA; DNA: TGTGCCAGTAGTCGGGACACCAACTATGGCTACACCTTC; CDR3: CASSRDTNYGYTF